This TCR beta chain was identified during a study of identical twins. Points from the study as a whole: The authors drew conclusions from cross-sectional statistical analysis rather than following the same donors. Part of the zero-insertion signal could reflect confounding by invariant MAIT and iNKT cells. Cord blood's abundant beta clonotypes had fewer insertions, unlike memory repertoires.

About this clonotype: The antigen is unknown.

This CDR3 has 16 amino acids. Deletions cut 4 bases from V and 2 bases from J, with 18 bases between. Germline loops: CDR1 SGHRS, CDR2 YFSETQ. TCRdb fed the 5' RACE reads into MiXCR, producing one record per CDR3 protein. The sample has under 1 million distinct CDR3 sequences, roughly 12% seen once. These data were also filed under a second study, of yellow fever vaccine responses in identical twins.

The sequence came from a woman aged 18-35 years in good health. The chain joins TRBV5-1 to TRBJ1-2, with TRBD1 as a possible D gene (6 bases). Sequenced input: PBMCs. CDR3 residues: CASSPAPGVENYGYTF. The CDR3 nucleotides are TGCGCCAGCAGCCCCGCTCCAGGGGTTGAGAACTATGGCTACACCTTC.